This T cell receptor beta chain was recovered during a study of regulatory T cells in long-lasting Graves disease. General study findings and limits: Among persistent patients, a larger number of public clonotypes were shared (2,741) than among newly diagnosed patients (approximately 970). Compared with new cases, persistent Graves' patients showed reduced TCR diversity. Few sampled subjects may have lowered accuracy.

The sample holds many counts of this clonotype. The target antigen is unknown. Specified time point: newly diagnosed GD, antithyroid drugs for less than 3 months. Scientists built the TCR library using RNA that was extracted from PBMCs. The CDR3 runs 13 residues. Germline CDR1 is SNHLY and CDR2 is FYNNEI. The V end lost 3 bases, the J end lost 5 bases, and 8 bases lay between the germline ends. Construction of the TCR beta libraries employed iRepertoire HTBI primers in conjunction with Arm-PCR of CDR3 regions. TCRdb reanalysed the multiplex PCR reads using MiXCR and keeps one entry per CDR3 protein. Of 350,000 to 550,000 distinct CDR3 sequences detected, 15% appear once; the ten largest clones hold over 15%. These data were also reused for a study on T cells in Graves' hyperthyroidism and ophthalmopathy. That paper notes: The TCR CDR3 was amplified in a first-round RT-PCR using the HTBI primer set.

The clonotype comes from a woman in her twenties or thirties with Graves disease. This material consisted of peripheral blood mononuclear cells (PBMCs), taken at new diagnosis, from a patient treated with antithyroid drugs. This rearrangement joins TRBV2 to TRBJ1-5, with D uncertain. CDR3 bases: TGTGCCAGCAGTGAGGTCAGCTATCAGCCCCAGCATTTT. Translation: CASSEVSYQPQHF.